This T cell receptor beta chain was identified in a study of a mutant IDH1 vaccine in newly diagnosed glioma. Study-level background: Patients under treatment included around 60% males and roughly 40% females and had a mean age of roughly 43 years. It was radiotherapy, temozolomide, or both that patients received previously, with most receiving both.

The junction had 5 bases not matched to a gene; V was cut back by 7 bases and J by 1 base. CDR3 length: 17 residues. CDR1 is MGHRA and CDR2 is YSYEKL in the germline V gene. This sample's time point: baseline, week 1 (first vaccination visit). Specified treatment: pre-vaccination baseline after standard-of-care therapy. This table comes from immunoSEQ multiplex PCR, and its TCRdb copy is limited to in-frame clones, with some not included. The sample carries roughly 15,000 clones, approximately 92% recorded once. Only one count was recorded for this clone. Its specificity is unknown. Overall study results and limits: Top-clonotype changes in peripheral T cells seemed unrelated to pseudoprogression. Vaccine-induced responses were seen in approximately 92% of patients, spanning several MHC alleles.

The chain is built from TRBV4-1 and TRBJ2-1; TRBD2 matches 15 bases. The sequence was collected from a woman in her 40s with glioma. Some clones in this sample may be carry-over from other donors' samples. The material sequenced was PBMCs, taken from a glioma patient treated with radiotherapy, temozolomide or both. CDR3 residues: CASNGLAGGTSYNEQFF. CDR3 in DNA: TGCGCCAGCAACGGACTAGCGGGGGGGACTTCCTACAATGAGCAGTTCTTC.